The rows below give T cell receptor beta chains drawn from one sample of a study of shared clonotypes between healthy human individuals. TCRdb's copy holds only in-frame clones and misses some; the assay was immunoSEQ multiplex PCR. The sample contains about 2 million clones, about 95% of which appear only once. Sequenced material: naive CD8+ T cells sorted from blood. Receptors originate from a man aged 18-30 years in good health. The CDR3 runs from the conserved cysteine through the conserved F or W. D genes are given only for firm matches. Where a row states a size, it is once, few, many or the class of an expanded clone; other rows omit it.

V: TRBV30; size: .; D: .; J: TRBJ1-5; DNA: TGTGCCTGGAGTGTACTGGTCGGCGCTAATCAGCCCCAGCATTTT; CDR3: CAWSVLVGANQPQHF
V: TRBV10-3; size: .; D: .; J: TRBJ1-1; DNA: TGTGCCATCAGTGCTCGGGGCAGACCTGAAGCTTTCTTT; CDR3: CAISARGRPEAFF
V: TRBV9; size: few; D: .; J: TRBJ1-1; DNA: TGTGCCAGCAGCGCGGGGTCTGCTGAAGCTTTCTTT; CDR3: CASSAGSAEAFF
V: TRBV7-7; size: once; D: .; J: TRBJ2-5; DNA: TGTGCTAGCAGCTTTGAGATCCAAGAGACCCAGTACTTC; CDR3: CASSFEIQETQYF
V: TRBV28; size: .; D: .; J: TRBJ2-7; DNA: TGTGCCAGCAGTTTTCAGGGGGGAACCTACGAGCAGTACTTC; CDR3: CASSFQGGTYEQYF
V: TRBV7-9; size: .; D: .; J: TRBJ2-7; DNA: TGTGCCAGCAGCCCAAGGGGTCCCGAGCAGTACTTC; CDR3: CASSPRGPEQYF
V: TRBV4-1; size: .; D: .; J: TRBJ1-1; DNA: TGCGCCAGCAGCCAACAGGGCCCTCTAGCTGAAGCTTTCTTT; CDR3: CASSQQGPLAEAFF
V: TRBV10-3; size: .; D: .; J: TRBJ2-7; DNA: TGTGCCATCAGTGGTGTGGGGGCAATCTACGAGCAGTACTTC; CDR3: CAISGVGAIYEQYF
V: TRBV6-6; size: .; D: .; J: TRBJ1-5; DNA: TGTGCCAGCAGTTACTCGAGGACAAAGCCCCAGCATTTT; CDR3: CASSYSRTKPQHF
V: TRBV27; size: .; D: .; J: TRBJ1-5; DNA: TGTGCCAGCAGTCCGACGGTGGGGACGGGGGGGCCCCAGCATTTT; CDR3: CASSPTVGTGGPQHF